This is a list of T cell receptor beta chains from one sample in a study of blood T cell repertoires in COVID-19. Clones were read by immunoSEQ multiplex PCR, and TCRdb kept only the in-frame ones, dropping some. This table holds around 450,000 clones, about 85% found once. Input material: PBMCs or T cells enriched from blood (not recorded which). Receptors originate from a woman in her late teens or twenties who had recovered from COVID-19. Each CDR3 is given with its conserved first and last residue. A D gene is named only where the DNA matches it firmly. Not all rows give a size; the values are once, few, many and, for expanded clones, a class.

TRBV6-5	TRBJ2-7	TRBD1	once	CASSLVTGNSYEQYF
TRBV12-3/TRBV12-4	TRBJ2-3	-	-	CASSGLPDTQYF
TRBV18	TRBJ1-2	TRBD1	-	CASSPDRGNYGYTF
TRBV5-1	TRBJ1-1	TRBD1	-	CASSLQGAGVNTEAFF
TRBV5-1	TRBJ2-7	TRBD1	-	CASSGGQGRYEQYF
TRBV5-4	TRBJ1-1	-	-	CASSSDRLMSTEAFF
TRBV28	TRBJ1-5	TRBD1	-	CASSLGDRQPQHF
TRBV6-5	TRBJ2-7	TRBD2	-	CASSYRISGVYEQYF
TRBV12-3/TRBV12-4	TRBJ2-3	-	-	CASSFSPRDTQYF
TRBV30	TRBJ1-2	-	-	CAWTVQSTHGYTF
TRBV24-1	TRBJ2-1	TRBD1	-	CATSRDRAAGEQFF
TRBV12-3/TRBV12-4	TRBJ2-7	TRBD1	once	CASSLGSGGRQYF
TRBV11-1	TRBJ2-7	TRBD1	-	CASSPNRDRDYEQYF
TRBV30	TRBJ2-2	TRBD2	-	CAWSVGLAGVIDGELFF
TRBV10-3	TRBJ1-1	-	-	CAIRPATGNHTEAFF
TRBV27	TRBJ2-7	TRBD1	-	CASSGQGPYEQYF
TRBV5-6	TRBJ1-1	TRBD1	-	CASSPGQGANTEAFF
TRBV7-9	TRBJ2-3	TRBD1	-	CASRTGKDTQYF
TRBV3-1/TRBV3-2	TRBJ1-2	-	-	CASSQASSNYGYTF
TRBV3-1/TRBV3-2	TRBJ2-1	TRBD2	-	CASSQEGLAVYNEQFF
TRBV7-9	TRBJ1-1	-	-	CASSHPLSRTGLYEAFF
TRBV5-1	TRBJ1-2	TRBD1	-	CASSFLTGGYGYTF
TRBV11-2	TRBJ2-7	-	-	CASSPSQGGHYEQYF